Included here is one TCR beta chain sequence, with context. Its antigen is unknown. PCR employed 60 Vbeta and 13 Jbeta primers. Libraries were prepared by immunoSEQ multiplex PCR; TCRdb keeps only in-frame clonotypes and omits some of them. This table has just under 95,000 clones, 65% to 85% appearing once. This entry comes from a study of cytomegalovirus exposure and HLA in healthy donors. Overall study findings and caveats: Judged likely to be a sequencing artifact was a cluster of highly shared sequence variants. Owing to their indistinguishability, certain V segments, notably TRBV6-2 and TRBV6-3, were excluded. Productive rates of about 90% or about 30% were seen for most TCR beta V segments in an earlier analysis.

The germline CDR1 and CDR2 sequences are SGHRS and YFSETQ. The CDR3 is made up of 17 amino acids. V was pared by 4 bases and J by 4 bases, with 5 bases of the junction left unmatched. This clonotype originated in a girl aged 2 to 9 in good health and CMV-seropositive. V usage is TRBV5-1 and J usage is TRBJ2-1, with 16 bases matching TRBD2. What was sequenced was PBMCs. CDR3 protein: CASSPGLAGGLYNEQFF. CDR3 coding DNA: TGCGCCAGCAGCCCGGGACTAGCGGGAGGGCTTTACAATGAGCAGTTCTTC.